This T cell receptor (beta chain) derives from a study of CD8 T cells in Susac syndrome. Across the whole study: When blood was drawn, patients with Susac syndrome were on intravenous immunoglobulin alone, on corticosteroids, or therapy-naive.

A remark on this clonotype: Its antigen is still unknown.

Study observations and caveats: None of the CD4+ T cell repertoires in Susac syndrome showed clonal expansion.

The V and J ends lost 5 bases and 12 bases respectively, with 11 bases between them. The germline V gene encodes CDR1 SGHAT and CDR2 FQNNGV. The CDR3 totals 11 residues. It was with random hexamers that about 0.45 to 1 ug RNA was reverse transcribed. Multiplex PCR with immunoSEQ amplified the TCR beta CDR3 across 54 Vbeta and 13 Jbeta. In TCRdb, the immunoSEQ multiplex PCR reads were re-called with MiXCR into one record per CDR3 protein. Of roughly 100,000 distinct CDR3 sequences detected, roughly 94% appear once; the ten largest clones hold about 0.3%. The J gene is TRBJ2-1, the V gene TRBV11-2; D might be TRBD1 (5 bases). The clonotype was recovered from a human donor with Susac syndrome. Sequenced material: CD4+ T cells from PBMCs. The CDR3 nucleotides are TGTGCCAGCAGCCAAGGGGTTTGGCAGTTCTTC. It encodes CASSQGVWQFF.